A selection of T cell receptor beta chains follows, all from one sample in a study of CD8+CD57+ T cells in acquired aplastic anemia. TCRdb independently ran MiXCR on the reads; one entry per CDR3 protein. The sample shows around 170,000 distinct CDR3 sequences, roughly 50% of them seen only once. The specimen was sorted CD4+, CD8+, or CD8+CD57+ T cells (not recorded which) from PBMCs. These receptor sequences come from a human donor with aplastic anemia. Both conserved end residues are trimmed from each CDR3. D genes are given only for firm matches.

CDR3aa: ASTDNYEQY
d_gene: NA
j_gene: TRBJ2-7
v_gene: TRBV6-1

CDR3aa: ASSTGTGDNSPLH
d_gene: TRBD1
j_gene: TRBJ1-6
v_gene: TRBV19

CDR3aa: ASSRDGMGTDT
d_gene: NA
j_gene: TRBJ1-2
v_gene: TRBV6-1

CDR3aa: ASSSGTLSYT
d_gene: NA
j_gene: TRBJ1-2
v_gene: TRBV27

CDR3aa: ASSSPISGEVTYT
d_gene: NA
j_gene: TRBJ1-2
v_gene: TRBV2

CDR3aa: SARMGISTDTQY
d_gene: NA
j_gene: TRBJ2-3
v_gene: TRBV20-1

CDR3aa: ASSRISGNTEAF
d_gene: NA
j_gene: TRBJ1-1
v_gene: TRBV11-1

CDR3aa: ASSLKGTSGTDTQY
d_gene: TRBD2
j_gene: TRBJ2-3
v_gene: TRBV7-3

CDR3aa: SAMGQQGLYGYT
d_gene: TRBD1
j_gene: TRBJ1-2
v_gene: TRBV20-1

CDR3aa: ASSSGQGANQPQH
d_gene: TRBD1
j_gene: TRBJ1-5
v_gene: TRBV5-1

CDR3aa: ASSQDQGLLEKLF
d_gene: NA
j_gene: TRBJ1-4
v_gene: TRBV2

CDR3aa: ASSLVSGNTIY
d_gene: NA
j_gene: TRBJ1-3
v_gene: TRBV25-1

CDR3aa: ASSLGGGTEAF
d_gene: NA
j_gene: TRBJ1-1
v_gene: TRBV5-6

CDR3aa: ASSIGGPSWGSEAF
d_gene: NA
j_gene: TRBJ2-1
v_gene: TRBV4-2

CDR3aa: ASSPEFTTLSEQF
d_gene: NA
j_gene: TRBJ2-1
v_gene: TRBV7-2

CDR3aa: SARGAGRYTEAF
d_gene: NA
j_gene: TRBJ1-1
v_gene: TRBV20-1

CDR3aa: ASSAPGLDYNEQY
d_gene: TRBD2
j_gene: TRBJ2-3
v_gene: TRBV25-1

CDR3aa: ASSGTSGTGELF
d_gene: NA
j_gene: TRBJ2-2
v_gene: TRBV7-2

CDR3aa: SVDRTGGLVYEQY
d_gene: TRBD2
j_gene: TRBJ2-7
v_gene: TRBV29-1

CDR3aa: ASSRDLGNSPLH
d_gene: NA
j_gene: TRBJ1-6
v_gene: TRBV7-9

CDR3aa: ATKRLAGINEQF
d_gene: TRBD2
j_gene: TRBJ2-1
v_gene: TRBV24-1

CDR3aa: ASSEEAGGPYEQY
d_gene: TRBD2
j_gene: TRBJ2-7
v_gene: TRBV10-1

CDR3aa: ASGDWTVYVSGYT
d_gene: NA
j_gene: TRBJ1-2
v_gene: TRBV25-1